The 17 T cell receptor beta chains below come from one sample, sequenced in a study of CD8 T cells in ankylosing spondylitis (dated by TCRdb to between 2016 and 2019). The investigation overall reported the following: Blood from ankylosing spondylitis patients appeared to be characterized by a TCR beta motif composed of about 8 highly homologous amino acid variants.

Antigen specificity for these receptors is unknown. The method behind the library was 5' RACE. The sequencer listed for this sample is Illumina HiSeq 2500. TCRdb itself trimmed the public reads at Q25 with fastp, ran MiXCR and retained productive beta chains. Each record represents a unique CDR3 protein, reported with the most common genes and DNA among its rows. Here the sample has around 390,000 distinct CDR3 sequences; around 22% occur a single time. The ten most abundant clones make up approximately 16% of the sample. Sample: blood, either unsorted or a sorted T cell fraction (not recorded which). Receptor source: a male donor with ankylosing spondylitis.

This sequence joins TRBV20-1 and TRBJ1-2; 11 bases agree with TRBD1. J lost 1 base, V lost 5 bases, and 6 bases had no gene match. The CDR3 is 15 residues long. The germline V gene has CDR1 DFQATT and CDR2 SNEGSKA (reference sequence). CDR3 region: CSAVGQGERNYGYTF. For the CDR3, the DNA is TGCAGTGCTGTGGGACAGGGGGAACGTAACTATGGCTACACCTTC.

This clonotype was seen at least ten times. The chain has TRBV5-1 and TRBJ2-3, with D perhaps TRBD1 (6 bases). Germline V gene data show CDR1 as SGHRS and CDR2 as YFSETQ. The V end lost 1 base, the J end lost 3 bases, and 15 bases lay between the germline ends. The CDR3 contains 16 residues. The CDR3 region is CASSLNAGTMTDTQYF. In DNA form, the CDR3 reads TGCGCCAGCAGCTTGAACGCAGGGACAATGACAGATACGCAGTATTTT.

The chain carries TRBV12-3 or TRBV12-4 and TRBJ1-4, with D unresolved. V dropped 6 bases and J dropped 8 bases, with 16 bases sitting between them. This CDR3 region has 14 residues. DNA for the CDR3: TGTGCCAGCAGCTTGACCCGATTAGGGGAAAAACTGTTTTTT. It translates to CASSLTRLGEKLFF.

In its sample, this clonotype was seen a few times. DNA for the CDR3: TGCAGTGCTAGTGGGACAGGGTTCGGGAACACTGAAGCTTTCTTT. Amino acid sequence: CSASGTGFGNTEAFF. The rearrangement joins TRBV20-1 to TRBJ1-1; 9 bases line up with TRBD1. The CDR3 is made up of 15 amino acids. V was clipped by 3 bases and J by 1 base; unmatched bases: 6. Germline V gene data show CDR1 as DFQATT and CDR2 as SNEGSKA (reference sequence).

This chain joins TRBV7-6 and TRBJ2-6, with 12 bases aligning to TRBD1. This CDR3 is built from 18 residues. CDR1 and CDR2 (germline): SGHVS, FNYEAQ. V shed 3 bases, J shed 4 bases, and the junction held 7 bases outside the gene matches. The CDR3: CASSLMGQGAEGANVLTF. For the CDR3, the DNA is TGTGCCAGCAGCTTGATGGGACAGGGGGCAGAAGGGGCCAACGTCCTGACTTTC.

The rearrangement links TRBV11-2 to TRBJ2-2, with 13 bases fitting TRBD2. The CDR3 has 21 residues. Germline CDR1 and CDR2: SGHAT and FQNNGV. The V segment lost 4 bases and the J segment 0 bases; nucleotides outside the gene matches: 14. The DNA of the CDR3 is TGTGCCAGCAGCTCTAGTCCTAGGACTAGCGGGAGAACGGCGAACACCGGGGAGCTGTTTTTT. This codes for CASSSSPRTSGRTANTGELFF.

V usage is TRBV2 and J usage is TRBJ1-2; 10 bases are a match to TRBD1. CDR1 and CDR2 (germline): SNHLY, FYNNEI. This CDR3 comprises 14 residues. Trimming removed 6 bases from V and 4 bases from J; junction bases left unmatched: 5. CDR3 DNA: TGTGCCAGCAGATCTAGGACAGGGGGCTATGGCTACACCTTC. Amino acid sequence: CASRSRTGGYGYTF.

This sequence joins TRBV21-1 and TRBJ2-2; the table's D call of TRBD1 was not tested on the DNA. TRBV21-1 is annotated as a pseudogene. The CDR3 has 17 residues. This CDR3 is CASSTMGWTANTGELFF. CDR3 nucleotides: TGTGCCAGCAGCACGATGGGATGGACAGCCAACACCGGGGAGCTGTTTTTT.

This clonotype was seen a handful of times. This chain links TRBV10-3 with TRBJ2-7; D is possibly TRBD1 or TRBD2 (5 bases each). Per the germline V gene, CDR1 is ENHRY and CDR2 is SYGVKD. Trimming removed 6 bases from V and 0 bases from J, with 6 bases in between. The CDR3 is 12 amino acids. CDR3 nucleotide sequence: TGTGCCATCAGCGGGACCTCCTACGAGCAGTACTTC. It codes for CAISGTSYEQYF.

This clonotype has more than one count but fewer than ten. The rearrangement joins TRBV28 to TRBJ1-1, with no clear D. Germline loops: CDR1 MDHEN, CDR2 SYDVKM. The CDR3 covers 13 residues. The V gene lost 5 bases and the J gene lost 5 bases, with 12 bases spanning the gap. This CDR3 reads CASSTRNPTEAFF. The CDR3, as DNA: TGTGCCAGCAGTACAAGGAATCCGACTGAAGCTTTCTTT.

This clonotype was picked up a small number of times. The rearrangement links TRBV5-1 to TRBJ2-7; D is possibly TRBD1 or TRBD2 (5 bases each). Germline V lookup: CDR1 SGHRS, CDR2 YFSETQ. The ends were cut back, 4 bases at V and 9 bases at J, with 14 bases in the middle. The CDR3 contains 12 residues. The CDR3 DNA follows: TGCGCCAGCAGCCGGGACGGCATAGTGCAGTACTTC. As protein: CASSRDGIVQYF.

The chain combines TRBV6-5 with TRBJ1-5; possibly TRBD1 for D (6 bases). The CDR3 is 15 residues long. CDR1 and CDR2 (germline): MNHEY, SVGAGI. With 0 bases removed from V and 7 bases from J, the gap between germline ends came to 13 bases. The CDR3 loop is CASSYSRGPGQPQHF. CDR3 nucleotide sequence: TGTGCCAGCAGTTACTCCAGGGGCCCCGGGCAGCCCCAGCATTTT.

A few counts support this clonotype. The chain couples TRBV7-2 to TRBJ2-7; D possibly corresponds to TRBD1 (6 bases). V lost 2 bases, J lost 9 bases, and 14 bases lay in between. Germline values: CDR1 SGHTA, CDR2 FQGNSA. This CDR3 comprises 13 residues. The CDR3 sequence is CASSLSPGDAQYF. For the CDR3, the DNA is TGTGCCAGCAGCTTAAGTCCAGGGGACGCGCAGTACTTC.

The V and J genes are TRBV6-5 and TRBJ1-1, with D uncertain. From germline, CDR1 is MNHEY and CDR2 SVGAGI. Trimming cost V 8 bases and J 5 bases, with 9 bases left between them. The CDR3 length is 11 residues. The CDR3 nucleotides read TGTGCCAGCGGCTTAGTTACTGAAGCTTTCTTT. Its protein product is CASGLVTEAFF.

This clonotype came up many times. CDR3 protein: CSASHAGETQYF. As DNA, the CDR3 is TGCAGTGCTAGCCACGCGGGAGAGACCCAGTACTTC. This sequence joins TRBV20-1 and TRBJ2-5, with D possibly TRBD2 on 5 matching bases. The V and J ends lost 3 bases and 4 bases respectively, with 9 bases between them. Germline CDR1 reads DFQATT; CDR2 reads SNEGSKA (reference sequence). The CDR3 is made up of 12 amino acids.

This clonotype was recorded a few times. The chain couples TRBV20-1 to TRBJ2-3, with D perhaps matching TRBD2 (6 bases). Trimming left V 5 bases short and J 3 bases short, with 12 bases between. Germline CDR1 DFQATT, CDR2 SNEGSKA (reference sequence). This CDR3 spans 13 amino acids. DNA for the CDR3: TGCAGTGCTCGTGGGGGGATGACAGATACGCAGTATTTT. Amino acid sequence: CSARGGMTDTQYF.

This clonotype was observed at least ten times. The chain links TRBV10-3 to TRBJ2-1, with D unclear. This CDR3 is built from 15 residues. The V gene's germline CDR1 is ENHRY and CDR2 SYGVKD. The V end was cut by 6 bases, the J end by 8 bases, with 20 bases between. The CDR3 DNA reads as TGTGCCATCAGGCCACTTGGTGCGGAAGAAGATGAGCAGTTCTTC. It yields the protein CAIRPLGAEEDEQFF.